The 14 T cell receptor beta chains below come from one sample, sequenced in a study of cytomegalovirus exposure and HLA in healthy donors. PCR involved 60 Vbeta and 13 Jbeta primers. Here immunoSEQ multiplex PCR was the method, and the copy in TCRdb shows in-frame clones only, minus some. The data contain fewer than 200,000 clones, more than 70% of them singletons. Sequencing used PBMCs. Source of these receptors: a man aged 55-75 years in good health and CMV-seronegative.

V gene TRBV10-3 combines with J gene TRBJ1-4; D gene uncertain. V was pared by 3 bases and J by 6 bases, with 11 bases between. In germline, CDR1 is ENHRY, CDR2 SYGVKD. This CDR3 comprises 14 residues. The CDR3 DNA reads as TGTGCCATCAGTGACGGCCGAGGCGATGAAAAACTGTTTTTT. It codes for CAISDGRGDEKLFF.

The CDR3 spells CASSISGGNTQETQYF. CDR3 DNA sequence: TGTGCCAGCAGTATTAGCGGGGGTAATACACAAGAGACCCAGTACTTC. This chain links TRBV7-3 with TRBJ2-5; TRBD2 agrees at 9 bases. This CDR3 region has 16 residues. Germline V gene data show CDR1 as SGHTA and CDR2 as FQGTGA. V shed 6 bases and J 2 bases; nucleotides not matched to a gene: 10.

This clone has more than one count but fewer than ten. This chain connects TRBV29-1 to TRBJ2-3, with D perhaps matching TRBD2 (6 bases). CDR3 length equals 14 residues. Germline lookup yields CDR1 SQVTM and CDR2 ANQGSEA. V lost 4 bases to trimming and J lost 2 bases, with 13 bases between them. The DNA for the CDR3 is TGCAGCGTTGGGGGACTTGACAACACAGATACGCAGTATTTT. Amino acid sequence: CSVGGLDNTDTQYF.

The rearrangement links TRBV30 to TRBJ1-6; D gene uncertain. V was trimmed by 0 bases and J by 6 bases, leaving 9 bases between them. There are 14 residues in the CDR3. Germline V gene data show CDR1 as GTSNPN and CDR2 as SVGIG (reference sequence). The CDR3: CAWSVGRINSPLHF. Here the CDR3 DNA reads TGTGCCTGGAGTGTAGGGAGAATTAATTCACCCCTCCACTTT.

The V call is TRBV19, the J call TRBJ1-5, with TRBD1 identical over 8 bases. CDR1 LNHDA and CDR2 SQIVND come from the germline V gene (reference sequence). V lost 1 base and J lost 6; bases outside the gene matches: 8. This CDR3 region has 16 residues. The CDR3 region is CASSIATGELIQPQHF. The CDR3 coding sequence is TGTGCCAGTAGTATAGCGACAGGGGAGTTAATTCAGCCCCAGCATTTT.

This clone has just a few counts. CDR3 loop: CASSLGPSGRATDTQYF. The CDR3 region has the DNA TGCGCCAGCAGCTTGGGTCCCAGCGGGAGGGCCACAGATACGCAGTATTTT. V and J are TRBV5-1 and TRBJ2-3; 10 nucleotides agree with TRBD2. With V trimmed by 0 bases and J by 2 bases, 6 bases remained unmatched. Germline CDR1 is SGHRS and CDR2 is YFSETQ. The CDR3 runs 17 residues.

Turning to this clone: Other DNA sequences in the sample encode the same CDR3. This rearrangement joins TRBV7-3 to TRBJ1-1, with a possible D match to TRBD1 (5 bases). The CDR3 totals 13 residues. CDR1 is SGHTA and CDR2 is FQGTGA in the germline V gene. Trimming cost V 0 bases and J 8 bases, with 10 bases left between them. CDR3 nucleotides: TGTGCCAGCAGCTTAACAGGGGCCCGGGAAGCTTTCTTT. It specifies CASSLTGAREAFF.

This rearrangement joins TRBV30 to TRBJ2-5; 16 bases are shared with TRBD2. CDR3 length equals 15 residues. The V segment lost 8 bases and the J segment 5 bases; nucleotides outside the gene matches: 8. The germline V gene has CDR1 GTSNPN and CDR2 SVGIG (reference sequence). CDR3 coding DNA: TGTGCCGGCTCCCCGGGACTAGCGGGGGGGGAGACCCAGTACTTC. Translation gives CAGSPGLAGGETQYF. Full variable domain (rest looked up from reference TRBV30 and TRBJ2-5): SQTIHQWPATLVQPVGSPLSLECTVEGTSNPNLYWYRQAAGRGLQLLFYSVGIGQISSEVPQNLSASRPQDRQFILSSKKLLLSDSGFYLCAGSPGLAGGETQYFGPGTRLLVL.

The genes are TRBV4-2 and TRBJ2-5, with a weak D call TRBD1 (5 bases). Looked up from germline, CDR1 is LGHNA and CDR2 is YNFKEQ. Deletions cut 0 bases from V and 7 bases from J, with 18 bases between. The CDR3 is 16 residues long. In DNA, the CDR3 is TGTGCCAGCAGCCAAGAATGGGGCGCCATCGGCGGGACCCAGTACTTC. Its translation: CASSQEWGAIGGTQYF.

A remark on this clone: The germline gene is not matched at one end of the junction; a read error may be the cause. The chain uses TRBV7-9 and TRBJ2-7, with 8 bases fitting TRBD2. Germline CDR1 SEHNR, CDR2 FQNEAQ (reference sequence). The CDR3 is 12 amino acids. CDR3 in amino acids: CSSSPGGFVGYF. The CDR3 DNA reads as TGTTCCAGCAGCCCGGGGGGGTTTGTGGGGTACTTC. The full variable domain, in which reference TRBV7-9 and TRBJ2-7 provide the parts outside the CDR3, is DTGVSQNPRHKITKRGQNVTFRCDPISEHNRLYWYRQTLGQGPEFLTYFQNEAQLEKSRLLSDRFSAERPKGSFSTLEIQRTEQGDSAMYLCSSSPGGFVGYFGPGTRLTVT.

This clone was detected a few times. The V gene is TRBV11-2, the J gene TRBJ1-2; D might be TRBD1 (6 bases). The CDR3 has 13 residues. V lost 5 bases, J lost 5 bases, and 12 bases lay in between. Looked up from germline, CDR1 is SGHAT and CDR2 is FQNNGV. This CDR3 is CASSPGQFYGYTF. DNA for the CDR3: TGTGCCAGCAGCCCGGGACAATTTTATGGCTACACCTTC.

The chain employs TRBV5-1 and TRBJ1-3; possibly TRBD1 for D (5 bases). Trimming shortened V by 4 bases and J by 4 bases, and 9 bases separated the two germline ends. CDR1 is SGHRS, CDR2 YFSETQ, per germline. The CDR3 extends over 13 amino acids. CDR3 protein: CASSEGVGNTIYF. CDR3 coding DNA: TGCGCCAGCAGCGAAGGGGTCGGAAACACCATATATTTT.

The genes are TRBV4-2 and TRBJ2-1; perhaps TRBD2 as D (6 bases). The germline V gene has CDR1 LGHNA and CDR2 YNFKEQ. The CDR3 loop spans 16 amino acids. The V gene lost 0 bases and the J gene lost 8 bases, with 17 bases spanning the gap. CDR3 protein: CASSQDAQGRLDEQFF. The CDR3 DNA reads TGTGCCAGCAGCCAAGATGCCCAGGGCCGACTAGATGAGCAGTTCTTC.

J is TRBJ2-1 and V is TRBV5-1, with D possibly matching TRBD2 (6 bases). Trimming cost V 0 bases and J 5 bases, with 15 bases left between them. Germline values: CDR1 SGHRS, CDR2 YFSETQ. The CDR3 contains 16 residues. CDR3 sequence reads: CASSLGVGRFDNEQFF. The CDR3 coding sequence is TGCGCCAGCAGCTTGGGGGTGGGGAGGTTCGACAATGAGCAGTTCTTC.